This TCR beta chain was sequenced for a study of glioma-infiltrating T cells. Amplification of TCR alpha and beta CDR3 regions from RNA used iRepertoire nested multiplex PCR. MiXCR was run by TCRdb on the multiplex PCR reads, yielding one entry per CDR3 protein. The sample lists some 110,000 distinct CDR3 sequences, roughly 25% seen once, with roughly 15% in the top ten. Study outcomes and limitations: Non-neoplastic patients had below-expected tissue-blood divergence, while all gliomas exceeded expectation.

There are many counts of this clonotype. Its target is not known. The receptor's source is a human donor with low-grade glioma or glioblastoma, undergoing nonglioma brain surgery, or in good health (not recorded which). The sequencing sample was made of glioma tissue, nonneoplastic brain tissue, or PBMCs (not recorded which).

The DNA of the CDR3 is TGTGCCACCAGCAGAGTAGGGACATATCGTGATGGCTACACCTTC. This encodes CATSRVGTYRDGYTF. The V call is TRBV15, the J call TRBJ1-2, with D tentatively TRBD1 (6 bases). Trimming shortened V by 1 base and J by 6 bases, and 15 bases separated the two germline ends. The CDR3 is made up of 15 amino acids. Germline CDR1 and CDR2: LNHNV and YYDKDF (reference sequence).